Listed below are T cell receptor beta chains from one sample, sequenced in a study of response to subunit inactivated influenza vaccine. TCRdb recomputed calls from the RT-PCR reads with MiXCR, one row per CDR3 protein. Among 800,000 to 1,000,000 distinct CDR3 sequences listed, about 20% were seen once. The sample here was PBMCs from blood, taken more than 4 days after vaccination. The receptor source for this set is a man in his fifties who received an inactivated influenza vaccine. CDR3s include the opening cysteine and the closing phenylalanine or tryptophan. The D gene is left open where the match is weak. Only part of the rows carry a size: once, few, many, or a class if the clone is expanded.

clone size	V gene	D gene	J gene	CDR3 DNA	CDR3 protein
-	TRBV6-1	TRBD2	TRBJ2-7	TGTGCCCACTCAGGACTAGCGGGGTCCTACGAGCAGTACTTC	CAHSGLAGSYEQYF
few	TRBV29-1	TRBD1	TRBJ2-1	TGCAGCGCCCGGGACAGGGTCCCTTCCTACAATGAGCAGTTCTTC	CSARDRVPSYNEQFF
-	TRBV7-2	-	TRBJ1-1	TGTGCCAGCAGCGCCCGACAGGCGAGATACACTGAAGCTTTCTTT	CASSARQARYTEAFF
few	TRBV12-3/TRBV12-4	TRBD2	TRBJ2-1	TGTGCCAGCAGCACAACTAGCGGAACCTACAATGAGCAGTTCTTC	CASSTTSGTYNEQFF
-	TRBV20-1	TRBD2	TRBJ2-7	TGCAGTGCTAGAGATCTCGGGACTAGCGGGAGGGCTTTCTCCTACGAGCAGTACTTC	CSARDLGTSGRAFSYEQYF
-	TRBV7-3	TRBD1	TRBJ2-7	TGTGCCAGCAGCTTAAAAGGGGGCCAAGCCTACGAGCAGTACTTC	CASSLKGGQAYEQYF
-	TRBV6-1	-	TRBJ1-1	TGTGCCAGCAGCAATCCCAGGATCCCGGGTAACACTGAAGCTTTCTTT	CASSNPRIPGNTEAFF
-	TRBV4-1	-	TRBJ2-1	TGCGCCAGCAGCCAAGTGCCAAGGAGGAGCTCCTACAATGAGCAGTTCTTC	CASSQVPRRSSYNEQFF
few	TRBV27	TRBD1	TRBJ1-1	TGTGCCAGCAGACCCGGGACAGGGGTTACCACTGAAGCTTTCTTT	CASRPGTGVTTEAFF
-	TRBV28	-	TRBJ2-1	TGTGCCAGTAGAAGTGGCCCGATCTCCTACAATGAGCAGTTCTTC	CASRSGPISYNEQFF
-	TRBV5-1	TRBD1	TRBJ1-2	TGTGCCAGCAGCTCGACAGGGGGCGATGGCTACACCTTC	CASSSTGGDGYTF
few	TRBV5-1	-	TRBJ2-3	TGCGCCAGCAGCTTGGTGGGCAACACAGATACGCAGTATTTT	CASSLVGNTDTQYF
few	TRBV4-3	TRBD1	TRBJ1-2	TGCGCCAGCAGCCTCCAACAGGGGGTCGACTATGGCTACACCTTC	CASSLQQGVDYGYTF
few	TRBV12-3/TRBV12-4	-	TRBJ1-1	TGTGCCAGCAGTTTTGGGGGGGGTGATGAAGCTTTCTTT	CASSFGGGDEAFF
few	TRBV3-1	TRBD1	TRBJ2-7	TGTGCCAGCGGACAGGGGGGATCCTACGAGCAGTACTTC	CASGQGGSYEQYF
few	TRBV4-2	-	TRBJ2-7	TGTGCCAGCAGCCAAGGGGCAGTTCTTGGGGAGCAGTACTTC	CASSQGAVLGEQYF
-	TRBV12-3/TRBV12-4	-	TRBJ1-5	TGTGCCAGCAGTTGGGGGGGTCGTGGAGGCAATCAGCCCCAGCATTTT	CASSWGGRGGNQPQHF
-	TRBV11-2	-	TRBJ2-7	TGTGCCAGCAGCGCTGGGGGCAGAGAATACGAGCAGTACTTC	CASSAGGREYEQYF
-	TRBV6-5	TRBD1	TRBJ1-4	TGTGCCAGCAGTTACCGGGACAGCCCCAATGAAAAACTGTTTTTT	CASSYRDSPNEKLFF
-	TRBV5-4	TRBD2	TRBJ2-1	TGTGCCAGCAGCTTGTCCAGACTAGCCAACTACAATGAGCAGTTCTTC	CASSLSRLANYNEQFF
few	TRBV12-3/TRBV12-4	TRBD1	TRBJ1-1	TGTGCCAGCACTCCGGGACAGGGTACTGAAGCTTTCTTT	CASTPGQGTEAFF
few	TRBV20-1	TRBD1	TRBJ1-4	TGCAGTGCCCGAGACAGGGCAGGTGAAAAACTGTTTTTT	CSARDRAGEKLFF
-	TRBV24-1	TRBD2	TRBJ2-1	TGTGCCACCAGTGAAAAAGCGGGAGCCACCAATGAGCAGTTCTTC	CATSEKAGATNEQFF
-	TRBV9	-	TRBJ2-1	TGTGCCAGCAGCGTAGGGGGTACCCCGGTGCAGTTCTTC	CASSVGGTPVQFF
-	TRBV9	-	TRBJ2-2	TGTGCCAGCAGCGTAGGAGCCGGGCGGGGATCCGGGGAGCTGTTTTTT	CASSVGAGRGSGELFF
-	TRBV27	TRBD1	TRBJ1-2	TGTGCCAGCAGTTTATACGGGACAGGGAGTAACTATGGCTACACCTTC	CASSLYGTGSNYGYTF
few	TRBV7-9	TRBD1	TRBJ2-4	TGTGCCAGCAGCTCGACAGGGGACCCAAACATTCAGTACTTC	CASSSTGDPNIQYF
-	TRBV7-7	-	TRBJ1-1	TGTGCTAGCATTAGGAGCGGGAACACTGAAGCTTTCTTT	CASIRSGNTEAFF
few	TRBV6-1	-	TRBJ2-2	TGTGCCAGCAGTGACGAAGGGGTAACCGGGGAGCTGTTTTTT	CASSDEGVTGELFF
-	TRBV12-3/TRBV12-4	-	TRBJ1-5	TGTGCCAGCAGTTTGGTCTGGGATCAGCCCCAGCATTTT	CASSLVWDQPQHF
-	TRBV4-2	TRBD2	TRBJ2-7	TGTGCCAGCAGCCGTGACGGGACTAGCGGTTCCTACGAGCAGTACTTC	CASSRDGTSGSYEQYF